This T cell receptor beta chain emerged from a study of T cell changes during pregnancy in multiple sclerosis. This table comes from immunoSEQ multiplex PCR, and its TCRdb copy is limited to in-frame clones, with some not included. The sample has tens of thousands of clones; about nine tenths are singletons. From germline, CDR1 is MGHDK and CDR2 SYGVNS. V gave up 3 bases and J gave up 7 bases, with 15 bases separating them. CDR3 length: 15 residues. V gene TRBV25-1 combines with J gene TRBJ1-4; the D gene is possibly TRBD1 (6 bases). This receptor was taken from a female donor in good health, enrolled as a control in a pregnancy study. The source material was peripheral blood, sampled after pregnancy. This CDR3 reads CASSDHTGSAEKLFF. The CDR3 nucleotides read TGTGCCAGCAGTGACCATACAGGGAGTGCTGAAAAACTGTTTTTT. Full variable domain (remainder filled in from reference TRBV25-1 and TRBJ1-4): EADIYQTPRYLVIGTGKKITLECSQTMGHDKMYWYQQDPGMELHLIHYSYGVNSTEKGDLSSESTVSRIRTEHFPLTLESARPSHTSQYLCASSDHTGSAEKLFFGSGTQLSVL.